The sequence of this T cell receptor beta chain was determined in a study of OX40 agonist ivuxolimab in advanced cancers. Study context: With a range of roughly 20 to 80, age averaged roughly 61 years, and 70% to 85% were male.

This CDR3 is 14 amino acids long. V lost 3 bases, J lost 8 bases, and 2 bases stayed unmatched. Germline V CDR1 and CDR2: MDHEN, SYDVKM. This clone was observed a handful of times. Assay: immunoSEQ multiplex PCR; the TCRdb copy retains only in-frame clones and omits some. The repertoire has around 26,000 clones, 81% of them found once; the top ten carry 32%. The receptor's source is an adult with an advanced solid tumor such as melanoma, head and neck, liver or kidney cancer. The chain couples TRBV28 to TRBJ1-4; 11 bases map to TRBD1. The starting material was CD4+ or CD8+ T cells sorted from blood, obtained in a trial of the OX40 agonist ivuxolimab. The chain's CDR3 is CASSLDRGREKLFF. For the CDR3, the DNA is TGTGCCAGCAGTTTGGACAGGGGGCGGGAAAAACTGTTTTTT.